The 25 T cell receptor beta chains below come from one sample, sequenced in a study of CD8 T cells in ankylosing spondylitis. In TCRdb, the 5' RACE reads were re-called with MiXCR into one record per CDR3 protein. The sample yields approximately 250,000 distinct CDR3 sequences, roughly 32% seen once. Specimen: blood, either unsorted or a sorted T cell fraction (not recorded which). The receptors were gathered from a male donor with ankylosing spondylitis or in good health (not recorded which).

This clonotype was counted ten times or more. The chain uses TRBV20-1 and TRBJ2-3; no firm D call. CDR3 length: 12 residues. Germline V CDR1 and CDR2: DFQATT, SNEGSKA (reference sequence). The V gene lost 0 bases and the J gene lost 2 bases, with 3 bases spanning the gap. The CDR3 sequence is CSARDDTDTQYF. The CDR3, as DNA: TGCAGTGCTAGAGATGACACAGATACGCAGTATTTT.

V is TRBV7-9 and J is TRBJ2-6, with a weak D call TRBD1 (6 bases). The V end lost 7 bases, the J end lost 4 bases, and 17 bases lay between the germline ends. The germline V gene encodes CDR1 SEHNR and CDR2 FQNEAQ (reference sequence). The CDR3 consists of 16 residues. In nucleotides, the CDR3 is TGTGCCAGCATGCAGGGCAGGGGATCCGGGGCCAACGTCCTGACTTTC. Translating gives CASMQGRGSGANVLTF.

This clonotype appeared a few times. The V call is TRBV10-3, the J call TRBJ2-7, with TRBD1 matching 10 bases. The CDR3 length is 14 residues. With 7 bases clipped from V and 6 bases from J, the junction kept 9 bases outside the gene matches. CDR1 is ENHRY and CDR2 is SYGVKD in the germline V gene. Here the CDR3 DNA reads TGTGCCATCACCCGGACAGGGGGACGACGCGAGCAGTACTTC. This encodes CAITRTGGRREQYF.

The V gene is TRBV10-3, the J gene TRBJ2-5, with D possibly being TRBD1 or TRBD2 (6 bases each). Trimming stripped 10 bases from V and 5 bases from J, with 20 bases between. Germline V CDR1 and CDR2: ENHRY, SYGVKD. The CDR3 runs to 14 residues. The CDR3 is CATLAGTGSETQYF. The CDR3 DNA sequence: TGTGCCACCTTGGCGGGAACAGGGAGTGAGACCCAGTACTTC.

This clonotype was seen more than once but under ten times. The chain recombines TRBV9 with TRBJ1-2, with 9 bases lining up with TRBD1. V was clipped by 4 bases and J by 0 bases; unmatched bases: 7. Germline CDR1 reads SGDLS; CDR2 reads YYNGEE. The CDR3 is made up of 16 amino acids. The CDR3 is CASSPWDRETNYGYTF. The CDR3 DNA reads TGTGCCAGCAGCCCTTGGGACAGGGAAACTAACTATGGCTACACCTTC.

The J gene is TRBJ2-3, the V gene TRBV5-6, with D perhaps assigned TRBD1 or TRBD2 (6 bases each). V lost 7 bases and J 0 bases, leaving 9 bases between the germline ends. The length of the CDR3 is 13 residues. Germline-derived CDR1 and CDR2 are SGHDT and YYEEEE. The CDR3 DNA sequence: TGTGCCAGCTGGGGGGCTAGCACAGATACGCAGTATTTT. Translated, it gives CASWGASTDTQYF.

The chain recombines TRBV9 with TRBJ1-2; weak D call: TRBD1 (5 bases). V lost 4 bases to trimming and J lost 6 bases, with 28 bases between them. CDR1 is SGDLS, CDR2 YYNGEE, per germline. The CDR3 sequence is 18 residues long. The CDR3 nucleotides are TGTGCCAGCAGCTCACTATTGAAGGAGTTCCGAGTGGGGGATGGCTACACCTTC. Its translation: CASSSLLKEFRVGDGYTF.

This clonotype was counted a few times. V gene TRBV2 combines with J gene TRBJ1-1; D uncertain. V dropped 3 bases and J dropped 0 bases, with 8 bases sitting between them. Germline V lookup: CDR1 SNHLY, CDR2 FYNNEI. The CDR3 has 14 residues. As DNA, the CDR3 is TGTGCCAGCAGTGACCGCCGCATGAACACTGAAGCTTTCTTT. Amino acid sequence: CASSDRRMNTEAFF.

This clonotype has more than one count but fewer than ten. The CDR3 nucleotides read TGCAGTGCTTCAACCGGGACAGGGGAGGACGAGCAGTACTTC. Its protein is CSASTGTGEDEQYF. This chain links TRBV20-1 with TRBJ2-7; 10 nucleotides agree with TRBD1. Looked up from germline, CDR1 is DFQATT and CDR2 is SNEGSKA (reference sequence). Trimming took 5 bases from V and 5 from J; bases not matched to a gene: 9. The CDR3 covers 14 residues.

V is TRBV6-2 or TRBV6-3 and J is TRBJ2-3; D ambiguous. From germline, CDR1 is MNHEY and CDR2 SVGEGT. The V end lost 2 bases, the J end lost 0 bases, and 9 bases lay between the germline ends. This CDR3 contains 15 residues. The CDR3 loop is CASSYGATSTDTQYF. CDR3 DNA: TGTGCCAGCAGTTACGGAGCGACTAGCACAGATACGCAGTATTTT.

The chain joins TRBV12-3 or TRBV12-4 to TRBJ2-7; TRBD1 might be the D (5 bases). V shed 2 bases and J shed 2 bases, with 10 bases lying between them. This CDR3 has 14 residues. The CDR3 sequence: CASSLPGHTYEQYF. The CDR3 region has the DNA TGTGCCAGCAGTTTACCAGGGCACACCTACGAGCAGTACTTC.

The J gene is TRBJ2-3, the V gene TRBV15, with D maybe TRBD2 (5 bases). Germline assignment: CDR1 LNHNV and CDR2 YYDKDF (reference sequence). The CDR3 is 16 residues long. V gave up 2 bases and J gave up 0 bases, with 12 bases separating them. CDR3 nucleotides: TGTGCCACCAGCAGACCCGGACTGGGTAGCACAGATACGCAGTATTTT. Amino acid sequence: CATSRPGLGSTDTQYF.

The chain has TRBV3-1 and TRBJ2-5; tentative D call: TRBD1 (5 bases). This CDR3 comprises 15 residues. Trimming took 0 bases from V and 2 from J, leaving 10 bases between them. Germline loops: CDR1 LGHDT, CDR2 YNNKEL (reference sequence). CDR3 region: CASSQEGRNQETQYF. CDR3 sequence (DNA): TGTGCCAGCAGCCAAGAGGGGCGGAATCAAGAGACCCAGTACTTC.

This rearrangement joins TRBV5-5 to TRBJ1-6, with TRBD1 matching 7 bases. V lost 1 base and J lost 7; bases outside the gene matches: 2. This CDR3 comprises 14 residues. CDR1 and CDR2 (germline): SGHKS, YYEKEE (reference sequence). CDR3 loop: CASSLTGDNSPLHF. The CDR3 nucleotides are TGTGCCAGCAGCTTGACAGGGGACAATTCACCCCTCCACTTT. Looking up the rest from reference TRBV5-5 and TRBJ1-6 gives the full variable domain: DAGVTQSPTHLIKTRGQQVTLRCSPISGHKSVSWYQQVLGQGPQFIFQYYEKEERGRGNFPDRFSARQFPNYSSELNVNALLLGDSALYLCASSLTGDNSPLHFGNGTRLTVT.

This clonotype was counted once. The chain is built from TRBV12-3 or TRBV12-4 and TRBJ2-1, with 7 bases identical to TRBD2. This CDR3 contains 16 residues. J was trimmed by 0 bases and V by 5 bases; bases with no gene match: 7. The CDR3 reads CASSLGGISSYNEQFF. The CDR3 region has the DNA TGTGCCAGCAGTCTGGGGGGGATCAGCTCCTACAATGAGCAGTTCTTC.

The CDR3 DNA follows: TGCAGTCAAGAGGAGCGGAGCACTGAAGCTTTCTTT. It yields the protein CSQEERSTEAFF. This chain links TRBV20-1 with TRBJ1-1; D not certain. CDR1 and CDR2 (germline): DFQATT, SNEGSKA (reference sequence). This CDR3 has 12 amino acids. V was pared by 8 bases and J by 4 bases, with 14 bases between.

The chain employs TRBV20-1 and TRBJ1-6; D is uncertain. Trimming removed 7 bases at V and 4 bases at J, with 14 bases between. The CDR3 has 14 amino acids. Germline V CDR1 and CDR2: DFQATT, SNEGSKA (reference sequence). The CDR3 loop is CSVKRELYNSPLHF. The CDR3, as DNA: TGCAGTGTCAAGAGAGAATTATATAATTCACCCCTCCACTTT.

The DNA for the CDR3 is TGTGCCAGCAGTTACTGGCCTAGCGTGGAAGAGACCCAGTACTTC. As protein: CASSYWPSVEETQYF. The rearrangement links TRBV6-5 to TRBJ2-5, with D perhaps TRBD2 (6 bases). Looked up from germline, CDR1 is MNHEY and CDR2 is SVGAGI. Trimming took off 1 base at V and 3 bases at J, with 12 bases between the two ends. The CDR3 is 15 amino acids.

V and J are TRBV29-1 and TRBJ2-3; perhaps TRBD1 as D (8 bases). The CDR3 has 15 residues. Trimming left V 7 bases short and J 3 bases short, with 20 bases between. Germline lookup yields CDR1 SQVTM and CDR2 ANQGSEA. CDR3 nucleotides: TGCAGCGCCAACAGGGGGGGGCTTGGGACAGATACGCAGTATTTT. Its translation: CSANRGGLGTDTQYF.

The chain has TRBV5-5 and TRBJ2-7; TRBD1 aligns across 8 bases. V was pared by 3 bases and J by 2 bases, with 10 bases of the junction left unmatched. The CDR3 covers 16 residues. Germline CDR1 SGHKS, CDR2 YYEKEE (reference sequence). CDR3 sequence reads: CASSSAILGQAYEQYF. The CDR3 bases are TGTGCCAGCAGCTCCGCGATATTGGGACAGGCCTACGAGCAGTACTTC.

The DNA for the CDR3 is TGCGCCAGCAGCTTGGTCGACAGGGTCATGAATGAGCAGTTCTTC. Translated, it gives CASSLVDRVMNEQFF. This chain uses TRBV5-1 with TRBJ2-1, with 7 nucleotides matching TRBD1. CDR1 SGHRS and CDR2 YFSETQ come from the germline V gene. This CDR3 has 15 residues. The V gene end was trimmed by 0 bases and the J gene end by 7 bases; junction bases not matched to a gene: 7.

The chain links TRBV6-6 to TRBJ2-2; perhaps TRBD1 as D (5 bases). Trimming took off 11 bases at V and 2 bases at J, with 12 bases between the two ends. Germline CDR1 and CDR2: MNHNY and SVGAGI (reference sequence). This CDR3 region has 13 residues. The DNA of the CDR3 is TGTGCCGCAGGGATTGCTAACACCGGGGAGCTGTTTTTT. Translation gives CAAGIANTGELFF.

In this sample, this clonotype turned up a few times. The CDR3 sequence is CASTHRRTETGGEQFF. DNA of the CDR3: TGTGCCAGCACCCACAGACGGACGGAGACAGGGGGTGAGCAGTTCTTC. V gene TRBV6-1 combines with J gene TRBJ2-1, with 9 nucleotides matching TRBD1. Germline loops: CDR1 MNHNS, CDR2 SASEGT. The CDR3 length is 16 residues. J gave up 9 bases and V 7 bases, and 16 bases lay outside the gene matches.

This clonotype was observed a handful of times. The chain recombines TRBV12-3 or TRBV12-4 with TRBJ2-3; D is unresolved. The germline V and J ends were trimmed by 7 bases and 2 bases, with 10 bases remaining between them. The CDR3 contains 13 residues. The CDR3 DNA follows: TGTGCCAGCACCACGCTCGCCACAGATACGCAGTATTTT. As protein: CASTTLATDTQYF.

This clonotype was observed a handful of times. At one end the junction does not follow the germline gene, possibly because of a read error. The V gene is TRBV10-2, the J gene TRBJ1-2, with a possible D match to TRBD1 (5 bases). Germline-derived CDR1 and CDR2 are WSHSY and SAAADI. There are 13 residues in the CDR3. DNA for the CDR3: TGCGCCAGCAGTGAGGGGGGACCGCCTTATCAACCCTTC. It yields the protein CASSEGGPPYQPF.